The source of this T cell receptor (beta chain) is a study of blood T cell repertoires in COVID-19 (TCRdb year 2020). Broadly, across the study: Samples covering the acute and convalescent phases of COVID-19 were provided by collaborators in the United States, Italy and Spain. A de-identified subject ID, COVID-19 status, age in years and sex were almost always included in the sample metadata. The material from the prospective study consisted of cDNA or gDNA derived from T cells, B-cell-depleted T cells, or PBMCs. Samples came from the ongoing ImmuneRACE study (first 160 participants) plus 1,254 subjects from 6 global collaborators. The dataset comprised deeply sampled blood TCRbeta repertoires from subjects exposed to, actively infected with, or recovered from COVID-19. The repertoires were released in a freely available public database meant as a resource for research on the immune response to SARS-CoV-2. Where available, HLA class I and class II types were taken from metadata supplied by the sample provider and were not determined by assay-based typing. Findings and caveats that apply to the study as a whole: Clinical and demographic metadata were provided uncurated, with the amount varying by source and participant.

The immunoSEQ Assay, a bias-controlled multiplex PCR, was used to amplify TCRbeta CDR3 regions from genomic DNA. The paper's data handling went like this. Nucleated cell counts per sample were estimated from amplification of reference gene primers within the assay. To quantify the absolute abundance of each unique TCRbeta CDR3 rearrangement, sequence reads were collapsed and filtered. For each sample, productive Simpson clonality was calculated as the square root of Simpson's diversity index over productive rearrangements. The clones in this table, taken by TCRdb from immuneACCESS, are in-frame only. Not every clone is retained; where verified, under half of the shortfall comes from an unresolved V gene, and the cause of the rest is unknown. That table gives V, J and clone size, and the DNA gave D and trimming. This sample comprises roughly 290,000 clones, approximately 90% of them detected only once. The ten largest account for about 6.8% of the sample.

One collaborating source in Seattle enrolled patients during active infection and followed them longitudinally through the course of disease. The collaborating institutions used their own protocols to collect whole blood in K2EDTA tubes. For TCRbeta analysis, collaborators shipped samples in one of three forms: frozen whole blood, isolated PBMCs, or DNA extracted from either of those sample types. CDR1 and CDR2 are read off the germline V gene as SGHDN and FVKESK. The CDR3 measures 17 amino acids from cysteine to phenylalanine. The entry retains the CDR3 DNA only, 51 bases that are in frame from base 1. The germline V end is reduced by 1 base and the J end by 1 base; junction bases left unmatched: 8. On this clone itself: Its antigen remains unidentified. Base qualities are missing; no much larger clone stands one base away.

This sequence originates from a woman younger than 45 with COVID-19, enrolled during active disease. The V and J genes are TRBV14 and TRBJ2-5; 8 bases in between match TRBD2. Sample: peripheral blood. The CDR3 is CASSQVSSGPFQETQYF. Here is the DNA: TGTGCCAGCAGCCAAGTGTCTAGCGGGCCGTTCCAAGAGACCCAGTACTTC.